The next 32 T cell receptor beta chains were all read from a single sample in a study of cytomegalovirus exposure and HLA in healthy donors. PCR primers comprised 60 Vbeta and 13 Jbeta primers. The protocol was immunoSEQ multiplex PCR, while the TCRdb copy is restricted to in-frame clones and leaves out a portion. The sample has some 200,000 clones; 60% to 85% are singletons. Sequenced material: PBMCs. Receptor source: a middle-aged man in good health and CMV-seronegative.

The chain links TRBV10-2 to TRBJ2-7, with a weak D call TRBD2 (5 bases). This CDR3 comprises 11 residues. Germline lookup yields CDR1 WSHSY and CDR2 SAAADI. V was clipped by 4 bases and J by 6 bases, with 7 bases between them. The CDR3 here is CASSGGFEQYF. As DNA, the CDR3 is TGCGCCAGCAGTGGAGGGTTCGAGCAGTACTTC.

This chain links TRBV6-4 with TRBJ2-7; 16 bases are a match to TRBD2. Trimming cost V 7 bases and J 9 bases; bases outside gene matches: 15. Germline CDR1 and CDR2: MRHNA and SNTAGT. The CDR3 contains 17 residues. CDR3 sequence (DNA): TGTGCCAGCATACCGGGACTAGCGGGAGGGCCCACTTGGGGGCAGTACTTC. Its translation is CASIPGLAGGPTWGQYF.

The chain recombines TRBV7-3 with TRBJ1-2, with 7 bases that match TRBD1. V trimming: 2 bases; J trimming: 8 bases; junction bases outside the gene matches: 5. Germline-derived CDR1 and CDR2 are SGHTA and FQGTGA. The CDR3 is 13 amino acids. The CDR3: CASSLGGGEGYTF. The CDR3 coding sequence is TGTGCCAGCAGCTTAGGAGGGGGCGAGGGCTACACCTTC.

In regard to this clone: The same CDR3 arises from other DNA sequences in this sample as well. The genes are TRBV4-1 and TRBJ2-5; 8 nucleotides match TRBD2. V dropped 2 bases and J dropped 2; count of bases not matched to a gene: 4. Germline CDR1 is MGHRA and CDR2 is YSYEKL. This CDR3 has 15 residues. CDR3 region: CASSQSGGGQETQYF. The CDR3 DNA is TGCGCCAGCAGCCAAAGCGGGGGAGGGCAAGAGACCCAGTACTTC.

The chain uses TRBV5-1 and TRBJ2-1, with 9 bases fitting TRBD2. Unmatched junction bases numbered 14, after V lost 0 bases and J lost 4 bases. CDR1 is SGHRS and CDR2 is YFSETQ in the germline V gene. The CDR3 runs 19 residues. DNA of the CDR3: TGCGCCAGCAGCTTGGAGGCCCCACTGGCGGGGGGGCGGTACAATGAGCAGTTCTTC. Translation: CASSLEAPLAGGRYNEQFF. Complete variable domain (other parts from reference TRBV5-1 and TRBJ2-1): KAGVTQTPRYLIKTRGQQVTLSCSPISGHRSVSWYQQTPGQGLQFLFEYFSETQRNKGNFPGRFSGRQFSNSRSEMNVSTLELGDSALYLCASSLEAPLAGGRYNEQFFGPGTRLTVL.

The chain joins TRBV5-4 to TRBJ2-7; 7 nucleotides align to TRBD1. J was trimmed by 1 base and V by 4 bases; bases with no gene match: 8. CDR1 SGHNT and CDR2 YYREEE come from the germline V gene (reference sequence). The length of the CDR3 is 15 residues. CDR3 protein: CASSPQGESSYEQYF. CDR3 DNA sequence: TGTGCCAGCAGCCCCCAGGGGGAGTCATCCTACGAGCAGTACTTC.

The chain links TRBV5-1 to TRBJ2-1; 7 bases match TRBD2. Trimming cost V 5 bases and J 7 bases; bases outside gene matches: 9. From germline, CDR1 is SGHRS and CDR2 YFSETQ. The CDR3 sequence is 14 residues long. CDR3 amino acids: CASSPGGTRNEQFF. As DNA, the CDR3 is TGCGCCAGCAGTCCGGGGGGTACAAGAAATGAGCAGTTCTTC. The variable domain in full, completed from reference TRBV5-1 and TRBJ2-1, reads KAGVTQTPRYLIKTRGQQVTLSCSPISGHRSVSWYQQTPGQGLQFLFEYFSETQRNKGNFPGRFSGRQFSNSRSEMNVSTLELGDSALYLCASSPGGTRNEQFFGPGTRLTVL.

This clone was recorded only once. This CDR3 is CASSPAQGNPGYTF. CDR3 DNA sequence: TGTGCCAGTAGTCCCGCTCAGGGGAACCCTGGCTACACCTTC. The rearrangement links TRBV19 to TRBJ1-2; tentative D call: TRBD1 (6 bases). Germline lookup yields CDR1 LNHDA and CDR2 SQIVND (reference sequence). Trimming cost V 5 bases and J 7 bases, with 17 bases left between them. The CDR3 contains 14 residues.

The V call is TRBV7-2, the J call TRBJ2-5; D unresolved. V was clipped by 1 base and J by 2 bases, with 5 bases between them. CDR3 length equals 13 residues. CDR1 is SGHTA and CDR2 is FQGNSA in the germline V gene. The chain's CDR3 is CASSLVLQETQYF. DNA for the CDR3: TGTGCCAGCAGCTTAGTTCTACAAGAGACCCAGTACTTC.

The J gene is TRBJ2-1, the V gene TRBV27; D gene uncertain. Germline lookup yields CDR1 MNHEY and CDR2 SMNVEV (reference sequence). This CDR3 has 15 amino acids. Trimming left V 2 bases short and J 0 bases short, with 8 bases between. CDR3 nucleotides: TGTGCCAGCAGTTTAGCGGCAAACTCCTACAATGAGCAGTTCTTC. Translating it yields CASSLAANSYNEQFF.

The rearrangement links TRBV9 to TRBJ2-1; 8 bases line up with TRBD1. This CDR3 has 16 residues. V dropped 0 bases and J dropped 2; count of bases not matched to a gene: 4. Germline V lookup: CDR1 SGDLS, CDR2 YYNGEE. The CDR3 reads CASSVAGTGTYNEQFF. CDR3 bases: TGTGCCAGCAGCGTAGCTGGGACAGGCACCTACAATGAGCAGTTCTTC.

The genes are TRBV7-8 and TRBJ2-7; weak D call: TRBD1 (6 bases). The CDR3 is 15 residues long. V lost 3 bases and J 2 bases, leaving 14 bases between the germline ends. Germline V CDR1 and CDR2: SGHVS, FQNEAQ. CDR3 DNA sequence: TGTGCCAGCAGCTTCCGGGACACCTCCACCTACGAGCAGTACTTC. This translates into CASSFRDTSTYEQYF.

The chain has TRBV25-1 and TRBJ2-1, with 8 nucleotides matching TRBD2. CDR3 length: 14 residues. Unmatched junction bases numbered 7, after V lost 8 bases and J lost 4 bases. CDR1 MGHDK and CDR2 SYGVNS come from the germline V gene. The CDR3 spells CASQRTSPYNEQFF. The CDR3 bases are TGTGCCAGCCAAAGGACTAGCCCTTACAATGAGCAGTTCTTC. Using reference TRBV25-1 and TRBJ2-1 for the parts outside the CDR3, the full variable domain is EADIYQTPRYLVIGTGKKITLECSQTMGHDKMYWYQQDPGMELHLIHYSYGVNSTEKGDLSSESTVSRIRTEHFPLTLESARPSHTSQYLCASQRTSPYNEQFFGPGTRLTVL.

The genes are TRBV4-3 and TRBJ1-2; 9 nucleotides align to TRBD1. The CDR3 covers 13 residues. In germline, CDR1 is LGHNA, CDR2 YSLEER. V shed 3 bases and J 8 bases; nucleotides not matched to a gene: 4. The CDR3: CASSHPTGGGYTF. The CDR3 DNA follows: TGCGCCAGCAGCCACCCAACAGGGGGCGGCTACACCTTC.

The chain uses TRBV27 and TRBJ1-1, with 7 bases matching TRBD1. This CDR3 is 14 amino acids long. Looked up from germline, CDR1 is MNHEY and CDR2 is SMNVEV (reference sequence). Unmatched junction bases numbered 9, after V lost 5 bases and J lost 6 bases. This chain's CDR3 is CASSARQGTAEAFF. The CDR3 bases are TGTGCCAGCAGTGCCCGACAGGGTACCGCTGAAGCTTTCTTT.

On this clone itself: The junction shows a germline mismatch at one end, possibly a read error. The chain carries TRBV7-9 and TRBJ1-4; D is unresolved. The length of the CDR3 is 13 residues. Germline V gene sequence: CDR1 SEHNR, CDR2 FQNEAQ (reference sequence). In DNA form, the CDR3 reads TGTTCCAGCATCGAGCTGGCTAATGAAAAACTGTTTTTT. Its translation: CSSIELANEKLFF.

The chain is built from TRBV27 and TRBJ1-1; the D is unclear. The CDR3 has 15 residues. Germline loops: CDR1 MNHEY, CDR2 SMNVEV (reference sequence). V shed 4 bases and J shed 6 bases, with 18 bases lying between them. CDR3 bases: TGTGCCAGCAGTTCCTCAGGATCGAGTTGGGCTGAAGCTTTCTTT. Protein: CASSSSGSSWAEAFF.

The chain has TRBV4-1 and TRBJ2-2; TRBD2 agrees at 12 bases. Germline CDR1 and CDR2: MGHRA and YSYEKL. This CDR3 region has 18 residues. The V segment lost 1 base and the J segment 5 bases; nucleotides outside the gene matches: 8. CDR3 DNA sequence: TGCGCCAGCAGCCAAGGACTAGCGGGAGCCGTTGGTACCGGGGAGCTGTTTTTT. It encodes CASSQGLAGAVGTGELFF.

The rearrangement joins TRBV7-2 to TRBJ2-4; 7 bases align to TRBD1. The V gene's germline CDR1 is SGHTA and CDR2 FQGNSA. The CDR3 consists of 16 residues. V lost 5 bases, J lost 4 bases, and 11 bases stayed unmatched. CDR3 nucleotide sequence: TGTGCCAGCAGCCCCGTAGACAGGGTGTCAAAAAACATTCAGTACTTC. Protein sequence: CASSPVDRVSKNIQYF.

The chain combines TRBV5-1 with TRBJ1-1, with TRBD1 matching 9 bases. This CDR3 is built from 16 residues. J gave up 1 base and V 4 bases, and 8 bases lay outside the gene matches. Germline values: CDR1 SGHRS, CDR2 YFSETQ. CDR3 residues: CASSPVGTGWNTEAFF. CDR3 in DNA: TGCGCCAGCAGCCCCGTGGGGACAGGGTGGAACACTGAAGCTTTCTTT.

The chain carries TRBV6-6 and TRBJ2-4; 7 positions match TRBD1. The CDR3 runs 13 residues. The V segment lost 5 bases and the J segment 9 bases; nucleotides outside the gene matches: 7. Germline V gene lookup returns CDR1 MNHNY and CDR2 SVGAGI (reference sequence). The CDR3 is CASSNPPGGIQYF. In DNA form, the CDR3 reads TGTGCCAGCAGTAACCCCCCAGGGGGCATTCAGTACTTC.

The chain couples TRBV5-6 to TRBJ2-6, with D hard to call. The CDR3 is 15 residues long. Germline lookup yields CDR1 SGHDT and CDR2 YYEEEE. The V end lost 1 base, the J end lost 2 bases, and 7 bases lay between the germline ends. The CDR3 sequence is CASSLRGAGANVLTF. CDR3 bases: TGTGCCAGCAGCTTGCGAGGAGCTGGGGCCAACGTCCTGACTTTC.

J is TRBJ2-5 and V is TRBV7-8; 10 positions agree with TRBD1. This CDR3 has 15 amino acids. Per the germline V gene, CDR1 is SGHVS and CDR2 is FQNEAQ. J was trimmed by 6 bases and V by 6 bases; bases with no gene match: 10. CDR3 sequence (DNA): TGTGCCAGCAGGCCTAGAGGGGACAGGGGAAAGACCCAGTACTTC. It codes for CASRPRGDRGKTQYF.

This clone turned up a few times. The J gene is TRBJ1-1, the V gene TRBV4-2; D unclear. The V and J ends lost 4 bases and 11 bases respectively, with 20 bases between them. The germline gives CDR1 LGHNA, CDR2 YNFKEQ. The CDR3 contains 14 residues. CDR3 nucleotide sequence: TGTGCCAGCAGCCCTGACGGACTCCCCGTCGAGGCTTTCTTT. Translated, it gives CASSPDGLPVEAFF.

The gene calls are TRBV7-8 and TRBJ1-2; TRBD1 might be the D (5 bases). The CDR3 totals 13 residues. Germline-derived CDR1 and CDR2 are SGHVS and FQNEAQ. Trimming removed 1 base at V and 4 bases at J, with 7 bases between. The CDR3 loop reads CASSLGGGYGYTF. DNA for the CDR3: TGTGCCAGCAGCTTAGGCGGGGGCTATGGCTACACCTTC. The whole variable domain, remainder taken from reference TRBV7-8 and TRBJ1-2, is GAGVSQSPRYKVAKRGQDVALRCDPISGHVSLFWYQQALGQGPEFLTYFQNEAQLDKSGLPSDRFFAERPEGSVSTLKIQRTQQEDSAVYLCASSLGGGYGYTFGSGTRLTVV.

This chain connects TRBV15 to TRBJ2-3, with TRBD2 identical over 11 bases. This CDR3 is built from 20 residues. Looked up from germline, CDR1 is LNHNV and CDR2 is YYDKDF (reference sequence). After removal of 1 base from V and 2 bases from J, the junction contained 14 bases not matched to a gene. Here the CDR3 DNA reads TGTGCCACCAGCAGAGCGGGACTAGCGGTCGAGTCGAGTTCCACAGATACGCAGTATTTT. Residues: CATSRAGLAVESSSTDTQYF.

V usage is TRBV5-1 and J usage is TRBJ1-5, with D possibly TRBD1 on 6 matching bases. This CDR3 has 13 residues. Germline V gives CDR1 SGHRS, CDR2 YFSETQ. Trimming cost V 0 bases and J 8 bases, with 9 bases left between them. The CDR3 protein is CASSLGGREPQHF. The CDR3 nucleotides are TGCGCCAGCAGCTTGGGGGGGCGGGAGCCCCAGCATTTT.

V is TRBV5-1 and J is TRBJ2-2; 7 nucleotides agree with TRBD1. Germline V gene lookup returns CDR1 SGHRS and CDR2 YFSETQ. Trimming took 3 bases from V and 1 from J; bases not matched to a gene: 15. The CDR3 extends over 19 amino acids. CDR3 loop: CASSSAGTAQNLNTGELFF. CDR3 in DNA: TGCGCCAGCAGCTCTGCCGGGACAGCGCAAAATTTGAACACCGGGGAGCTGTTTTTT.

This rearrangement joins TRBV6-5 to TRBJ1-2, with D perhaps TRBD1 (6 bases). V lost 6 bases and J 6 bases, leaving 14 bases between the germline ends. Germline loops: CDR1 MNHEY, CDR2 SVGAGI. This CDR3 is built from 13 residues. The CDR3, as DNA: TGTGCCAGCAGAAAGAGAGAGGGGGATGGCTACACCTTC. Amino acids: CASRKREGDGYTF.

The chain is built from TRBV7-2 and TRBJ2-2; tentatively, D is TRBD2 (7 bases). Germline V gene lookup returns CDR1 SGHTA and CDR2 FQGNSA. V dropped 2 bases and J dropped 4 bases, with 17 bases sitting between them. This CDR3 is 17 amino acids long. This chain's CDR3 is CASSLRRAGAGTGELFF. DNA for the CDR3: TGTGCCAGCAGCTTAAGGAGGGCGGGGGCCGGCACCGGGGAGCTGTTTTTT. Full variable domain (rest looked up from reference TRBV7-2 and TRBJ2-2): GAGVSQSPSNKVTEKGKDVELRCDPISGHTALYWYRQSLGQGLEFLIYFQGNSAPDKSGLPSDRFSAERTGGSVSTLTIQRTQQEDSAVYLCASSLRRAGAGTGELFFGEGSRLTVL.

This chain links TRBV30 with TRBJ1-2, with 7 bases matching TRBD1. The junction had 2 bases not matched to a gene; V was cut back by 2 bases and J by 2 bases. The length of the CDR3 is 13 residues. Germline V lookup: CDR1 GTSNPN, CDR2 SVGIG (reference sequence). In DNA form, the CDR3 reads TGTGCCTGGAGTCCGGGACAGAACTATGGCTACACCTTC. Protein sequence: CAWSPGQNYGYTF.

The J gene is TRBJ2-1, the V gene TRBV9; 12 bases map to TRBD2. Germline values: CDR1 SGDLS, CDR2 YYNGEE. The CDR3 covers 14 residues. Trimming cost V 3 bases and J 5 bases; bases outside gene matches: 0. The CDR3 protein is CASSGTSGNNEQFF. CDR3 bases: TGTGCCAGCAGCGGGACTAGCGGGAACAATGAGCAGTTCTTC. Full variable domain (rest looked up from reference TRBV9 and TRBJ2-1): DSGVTQTPKHLITATGQRVTLRCSPRSGDLSVYWYQQSLDQGLQFLIQYYNGEERAKGNILERFSAQQFPDLHSELNLSSLELGDSALYFCASSGTSGNNEQFFGPGTRLTVL.